This TCR beta chain stems from a study of blood T cell repertoires in COVID-19. Study details: The United States, Italy and Spain supplied acute and convalescent COVID-19 samples. PBMCs, B-cell-depleted T cells, or T cells were the source of the cDNA or gDNA that made up the material.

V lost 0 bases to trimming and J lost 4 bases, with 13 bases between them. Germline-derived CDR1 and CDR2 are MNHEY and SMNVEV (reference sequence). The CDR3 runs 16 residues. Clones were sequenced by immunoSEQ multiplex PCR, and TCRdb holds only the in-frame ones, with some missing. The table has nearly 200,000 clones, roughly 81% seen once. Input material: peripheral blood. The sequence derives from a woman in her 70s with active or convalescent COVID-19. This chain connects TRBV27 to TRBJ2-1, with D perhaps TRBD2 (5 bases). The CDR3 sequence: CASSLSVAQRYNEQFF. CDR3 DNA: TGTGCCAGCAGTTTATCTGTAGCGCAGCGATACAATGAGCAGTTCTTC.